This T cell receptor (beta chain) is from a study of identical twins. Study results and caveats: While abundant cord blood beta clonotypes carried fewer insertions, memory repertoires showed no such pattern. Out-of-frame beta sequences exhibited a weaker degree of excess twin sharing. Cross-sectional statistical analysis, not tracking of the same donors, underpinned the conclusions.

A universal primer site was added by template switching, and unique molecular identifiers were carried by the cDNA. In TCRdb, the 5' RACE reads were re-called with MiXCR into one record per CDR3 protein. The table lists approximately 890,000 distinct CDR3 sequences, 9% to 15% of them singletons, with about 1.5% in the top ten. A word on this clonotype: The antigen is undetermined.

With V trimmed by 6 bases and J by 0 bases, 3 bases remained unmatched. This CDR3 has 14 amino acids. CDR1 MNHNS and CDR2 SASEGT come from the germline V gene. This sample also appeared in a second study, on yellow fever vaccine responses in identical twins.

This receptor was taken from a woman aged 18-29 years in good health. This chain joins TRBV6-1 and TRBJ2-3; 7 bases are shared with TRBD1. The sequencing sample was made of PBMCs. In DNA, the CDR3 is TGTGCCAGCAGAATACAGGGGAGCACAGATACGCAGTATTTT. Translated, it gives CASRIQGSTDTQYF.